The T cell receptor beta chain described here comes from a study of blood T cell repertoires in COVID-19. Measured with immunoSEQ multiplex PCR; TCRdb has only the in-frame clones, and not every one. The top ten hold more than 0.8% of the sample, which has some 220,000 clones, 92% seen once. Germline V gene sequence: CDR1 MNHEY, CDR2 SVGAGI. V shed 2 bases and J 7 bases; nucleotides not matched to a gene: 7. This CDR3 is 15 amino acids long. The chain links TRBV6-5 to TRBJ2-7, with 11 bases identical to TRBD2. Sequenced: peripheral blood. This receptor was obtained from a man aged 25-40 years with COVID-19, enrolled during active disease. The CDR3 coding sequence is TGTGCCAGCAGTTACAGACTAGCGGGGATGGGTGAGCAGTACTTC. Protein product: CASSYRLAGMGEQYF.